The 7 T cell receptor beta chains listed next were all sequenced from one sample in a study of monozygotic twins with inflammatory bowel disease. TCRdb re-called the 5' RACE reads; every CDR3 protein appears as one record, without DNA. The repertoire table contains over 150,000 distinct CDR3 sequences. The sample was blood. All receptors derive from a human donor with ulcerative colitis or Crohn's disease, or a healthy co-twin of an affected twin (not recorded which).

The rearrangement links TRBV10-3 to TRBJ2-3; no DNA is available, so the TRBD2 call from TCRdb remains unchecked. The CDR3 consists of 13 residues. Germline V lookup: CDR1 ENHRY, CDR2 SYGVKD. The CDR3 protein is CAIKGTLTDTQYF.

The rearrangement joins TRBV9 to TRBJ2-2; as DNA is missing, the TRBD1 call by TCRdb cannot be tested. The CDR3 is 19 amino acids. Germline-derived CDR1 and CDR2 are SGDLS and YYNGEE. CDR3 loop: CASSVVLGAKAGNTGELFF. The entire variable domain, with the rest obtained from reference TRBV9 and TRBJ2-2, is as follows: DSGVTQTPKHLITATGQRVTLRCSPRSGDLSVYWYQQSLDQGLQFLIQYYNGEERAKGNILERFSAQQFPDLHSELNLSSLELGDSALYFCASSVVLGAKAGNTGELFFGEGSRLTVL.

The chain couples TRBV12-3 or TRBV12-4 to TRBJ2-5; TCRdb outputs TRBD1, but without DNA this stays unchecked. The CDR3 runs 14 residues. This chain's CDR3 is CASSERDGQETQYF.

The J gene is TRBJ2-5, the V gene TRBV5-1; TCRdb's assignment of TRBD2 cannot be checked, as there is no DNA. The length of the CDR3 is 18 residues. CDR1 is SGHRS, CDR2 YFSETQ, per germline. Here the CDR3 reads CASSLPRLEGGNQETQYF.

The V gene is TRBV20-1, the J gene TRBJ2-7; TCRdb proposes TRBD1, but this gene call is untestable without DNA. Germline-derived CDR1 and CDR2 are DFQATT and SNEGSKA (reference sequence). The CDR3 sequence is 15 residues long. The CDR3 here is CSAPGRAGSDYEQYF.

J is TRBJ1-2 and V is TRBV20-1; with no DNA, the TCRdb D assignment of TRBD1 cannot be verified. The CDR3 has 14 amino acids. CDR1 is DFQATT and CDR2 is SNEGSKA in the germline V gene (reference sequence). CDR3 loop: CSAGGGLLNYGYTF.

The chain employs TRBV7-2 and TRBJ2-7; TCRdb selects TRBD2, and the lack of DNA leaves this call unchecked. This CDR3 region has 17 residues. Germline V gene lookup returns CDR1 SGHTA and CDR2 FQGNSA. The CDR3 sequence: CASSPHGSAGGRTEQYF.